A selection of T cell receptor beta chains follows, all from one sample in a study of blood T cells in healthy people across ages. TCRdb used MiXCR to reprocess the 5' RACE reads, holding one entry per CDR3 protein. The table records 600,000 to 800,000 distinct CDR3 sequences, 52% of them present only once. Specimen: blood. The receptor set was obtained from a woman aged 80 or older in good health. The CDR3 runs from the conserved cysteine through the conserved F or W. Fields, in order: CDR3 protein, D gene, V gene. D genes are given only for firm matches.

CDR3 protein: CASSERADLIHTQYF
D gene: NA
V gene: TRBV6-1

CDR3 protein: CSARGATNEKLFF
D gene: NA
V gene: TRBV20-1

CDR3 protein: CSAQGAGLKETQYF
D gene: TRBD1
V gene: TRBV20-1

CDR3 protein: CSARTGGYSNQPQHF
D gene: TRBD1
V gene: TRBV20-1

CDR3 protein: CASSSGLVEPQYF
D gene: NA
V gene: TRBV7-2

CDR3 protein: CASSLRLHQNTGELFF
D gene: NA
V gene: TRBV7-2

CDR3 protein: CASSLSQGAYGYTF
D gene: NA
V gene: TRBV5-1

CDR3 protein: CASSQLTGANYGYTF
D gene: TRBD1
V gene: TRBV3-1

CDR3 protein: CASSPNRATEAFF
D gene: NA
V gene: TRBV3-1

CDR3 protein: CASTRTGGSPLHF
D gene: TRBD1
V gene: TRBV27

CDR3 protein: CASSEEQGQETQYF
D gene: NA
V gene: TRBV2

CDR3 protein: CASRNLGGGQETQYF
D gene: NA
V gene: TRBV2

CDR3 protein: CASSTWDHGVNEQFF
D gene: NA
V gene: TRBV6-2/TRBV6-3

CDR3 protein: CSVVGFGYTDTQYF
D gene: NA
V gene: TRBV29-1

CDR3 protein: CVSSTGQVNTEAFF
D gene: TRBD1
V gene: TRBV18

CDR3 protein: CASGQIYGYTF
D gene: NA
V gene: TRBV27

CDR3 protein: CASSIKRERSYNEQFF
D gene: TRBD2
V gene: TRBV5-1

CDR3 protein: CGRGSGRVEQFF
D gene: TRBD2
V gene: TRBV7-9

CDR3 protein: CASSVTGFGGADTQYF
D gene: NA
V gene: TRBV5-4

CDR3 protein: CASTHTNSYEQYF
D gene: NA
V gene: TRBV2

CDR3 protein: CSALRSGYSGANVLTF
D gene: NA
V gene: TRBV20-1

CDR3 protein: CASSLDSSSYNEQFF
D gene: NA
V gene: TRBV7-3

CDR3 protein: CASSFSGQGGGYRDEQFF
D gene: TRBD1
V gene: TRBV27

CDR3 protein: CSARATSGGSTDTQYF
D gene: TRBD2
V gene: TRBV20-1

CDR3 protein: CAISEAGGDTEAFF
D gene: TRBD1
V gene: TRBV10-3

CDR3 protein: CASSLGGTGALLGQYF
D gene: TRBD1
V gene: TRBV7-2

CDR3 protein: CASTPLLAQPQHF
D gene: NA
V gene: TRBV10-2

CDR3 protein: CASSRATSYEQYF
D gene: NA
V gene: TRBV4-2

CDR3 protein: CASTKGSYEQYF
D gene: NA
V gene: TRBV7-9

CDR3 protein: CASSHTAGAETQYF
D gene: TRBD2
V gene: TRBV3-1

CDR3 protein: CASSYSASGSTRSETQYF
D gene: TRBD2
V gene: TRBV6-6

CDR3 protein: CASSVGDEGVSLLHF
D gene: NA
V gene: TRBV9

CDR3 protein: CASKGTLPGGTEAFF
D gene: NA
V gene: TRBV12-3/TRBV12-4

CDR3 protein: CASSLILSTGELFF
D gene: NA
V gene: TRBV7-3

CDR3 protein: CASRQSGVSPLHF
D gene: NA
V gene: TRBV25-1

CDR3 protein: CASSPGSDESKYF
D gene: NA
V gene: TRBV18

CDR3 protein: CASSLRTSGRLHYEQYF
D gene: TRBD2
V gene: TRBV12-3/TRBV12-4

CDR3 protein: CASSHLAAGGEDNEQFF
D gene: TRBD2
V gene: TRBV4-2

CDR3 protein: CATEGSGRRFGEQYF
D gene: TRBD2
V gene: TRBV6-1